These 6 T cell receptor beta chains were sequenced from one sample in a study of blood T cells in healthy people across ages. A second about 6 to 12 cycle PCR used barcoded and J-beta primers. TCRdb reprocessed the 5' RACE reads via MiXCR and lists one record per CDR3 protein. The sample carries roughly 1.9 million distinct CDR3 sequences, more than 35% recorded once. The material sequenced was blood. Receptor source: a human donor in good health.

This clonotype was observed at least ten times. The chain is built from TRBV10-3 and TRBJ2-1; 8 nucleotides agree with TRBD2. Germline V gives CDR1 ENHRY, CDR2 SYGVKD. CDR3 length: 13 residues. The trim removed 11 bases at V and 7 bases at J, leaving 10 bases unmatched. CDR3 sequence: CALAGGADNEQFF. The CDR3 region has the DNA TGTGCCCTGGCGGGGGGCGCCGATAATGAGCAGTTCTTC.

The gene calls are TRBV20-1 and TRBJ2-1; perhaps D is TRBD1 or TRBD2 (6 bases each). Trimming cost V 6 bases and J 8 bases, with 20 bases left between them. Germline lookup yields CDR1 DFQATT and CDR2 SNEGSKA (reference sequence). The CDR3 covers 14 residues. The CDR3 reads CSAQSWGARDEQFF. In DNA, the CDR3 is TGCAGTGCGCAAAGTTGGGGGGCTAGAGATGAGCAGTTCTTC.

The chain joins TRBV3-1 to TRBJ2-1, with 7 nucleotides matching TRBD2. After removal of 4 bases from V and 0 bases from J, the junction contained 6 bases not matched to a gene. Germline assignment: CDR1 LGHDT and CDR2 YNNKEL (reference sequence). This CDR3 is built from 16 residues. CDR3 in amino acids: CASSPDRDYSYNEQFF. The CDR3 DNA follows: TGTGCCAGCAGCCCAGACCGGGACTACTCCTACAATGAGCAGTTCTTC.

V gene TRBV20-1 combines with J gene TRBJ2-7; the D gene is possibly TRBD2 (5 bases). Trimming removed 6 bases from V and 0 bases from J, with 15 bases in between. The CDR3 length is 14 residues. In germline, CDR1 is DFQATT, CDR2 SNEGSKA (reference sequence). The CDR3 DNA reads TGCAGTGCCAGACGTCCGGGGAGCTCCTACGAGCAGTACTTC. Amino acids: CSARRPGSSYEQYF.

The chain carries TRBV7-2 and TRBJ1-5, with D perhaps TRBD1 (6 bases). This CDR3 contains 15 residues. Germline V gene sequence: CDR1 SGHTA, CDR2 FQGNSA. Trimming pared 1 base from V and 2 bases from J, leaving 9 bases between. The CDR3 reads CASSLVRGGNQPQHF. The CDR3 DNA sequence: TGTGCCAGCAGCTTAGTAAGGGGGGGCAATCAGCCCCAGCATTTT.

The CDR3 protein is CASSSRGARGYGYTF. As DNA, the CDR3 is TGTGCCAGCAGCTCCCGGGGGGCACGGGGCTATGGCTACACCTTC. This chain uses TRBV7-2 with TRBJ1-2, with D maybe TRBD1 (6 bases). The CDR3 is made up of 15 amino acids. Deletions cut 4 bases from V and 4 bases from J, with 16 bases between. CDR1 and CDR2 from the germline V gene are SGHTA and FQGNSA.